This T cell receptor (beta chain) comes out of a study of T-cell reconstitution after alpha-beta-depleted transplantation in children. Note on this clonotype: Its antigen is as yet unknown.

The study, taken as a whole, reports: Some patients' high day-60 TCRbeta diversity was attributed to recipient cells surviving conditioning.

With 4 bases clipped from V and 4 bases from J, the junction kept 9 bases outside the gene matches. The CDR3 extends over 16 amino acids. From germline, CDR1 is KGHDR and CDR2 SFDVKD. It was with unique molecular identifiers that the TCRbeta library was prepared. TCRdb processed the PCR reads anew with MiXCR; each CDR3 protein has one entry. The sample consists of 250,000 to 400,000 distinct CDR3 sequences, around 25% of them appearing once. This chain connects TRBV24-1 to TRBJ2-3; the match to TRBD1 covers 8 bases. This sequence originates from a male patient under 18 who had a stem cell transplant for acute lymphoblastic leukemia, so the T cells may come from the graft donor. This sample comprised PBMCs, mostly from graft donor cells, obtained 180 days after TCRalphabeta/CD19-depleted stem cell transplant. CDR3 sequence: CATSDPGPGGPDTQYF. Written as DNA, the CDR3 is TGTGCCACCAGTGACCCCGGGCCAGGGGGCCCAGATACGCAGTATTTT.